These 5 T cell receptor beta chains came from one sample sequenced in a study of blood T cell repertoires in COVID-19. Generated by immunoSEQ multiplex PCR, the TCRdb table keeps only in-frame clones and is missing some. This sample has roughly 120,000 clones, with approximately 80% found just once. The specimen was peripheral blood. Receptor source: a woman between 40 and 50 years old with acute or convalescent COVID-19.

The J gene is TRBJ1-2, the V gene TRBV6-5; unclear D gene. The V and J ends lost 8 bases and 6 bases respectively, with 19 bases between them. The CDR3 loop spans 14 amino acids. CDR1 is MNHEY, CDR2 SVGAGI, per germline. The CDR3 bases are TGTGCCAGCCGTCCCTCAAGTTCAGAGGATGGCTACACCTTC. Residues: CASRPSSSEDGYTF.

The chain is built from TRBV18 and TRBJ2-7; no clear D. This CDR3 is 12 amino acids long. V shed 6 bases and J shed 6 bases, with 12 bases lying between them. Germline CDR1 reads KGHSH; CDR2 reads LQKENI. This chain's CDR3 is CASSERRSEQYF. The CDR3 DNA reads TGTGCCAGCTCGGAGAGACGATCCGAGCAGTACTTC.

The chain carries TRBV5-4 and TRBJ1-4, with D possibly matching TRBD1 (6 bases). The CDR3 runs to 13 residues. Trimming stripped 2 bases from V and 10 bases from J, with 12 bases between. CDR1 and CDR2 from the germline V gene are SGHNT and YYREEE (reference sequence). The CDR3: CASSFTGRGKLFF. As DNA, the CDR3 is TGTGCCAGCAGCTTCACAGGGAGGGGAAAACTGTTTTTT.

The chain carries TRBV7-2 and TRBJ2-2; weak D call: TRBD2 (5 bases). The V gene's germline CDR1 is SGHTA and CDR2 FQGNSA. CDR3 size: 15 residues. V gave up 1 base and J gave up 1 base, with 7 bases separating them. The DNA of the CDR3 is TGTGCCAGCAGCTTAGTTACTAGGAACACCGGGGAGCTGTTTTTT. Protein product: CASSLVTRNTGELFF.

The chain couples TRBV4-2 to TRBJ2-7; 9 nucleotides align to TRBD1. CDR1 and CDR2 (germline): LGHNA, YNFKEQ. CDR3 length equals 14 residues. V shed 5 bases, J shed 5 bases, and the junction held 7 bases outside the gene matches. The CDR3 loop is CASSKGTGPDEQYF. For the CDR3, the DNA is TGTGCCAGCAGCAAAGGGACAGGGCCTGACGAGCAGTACTTC.